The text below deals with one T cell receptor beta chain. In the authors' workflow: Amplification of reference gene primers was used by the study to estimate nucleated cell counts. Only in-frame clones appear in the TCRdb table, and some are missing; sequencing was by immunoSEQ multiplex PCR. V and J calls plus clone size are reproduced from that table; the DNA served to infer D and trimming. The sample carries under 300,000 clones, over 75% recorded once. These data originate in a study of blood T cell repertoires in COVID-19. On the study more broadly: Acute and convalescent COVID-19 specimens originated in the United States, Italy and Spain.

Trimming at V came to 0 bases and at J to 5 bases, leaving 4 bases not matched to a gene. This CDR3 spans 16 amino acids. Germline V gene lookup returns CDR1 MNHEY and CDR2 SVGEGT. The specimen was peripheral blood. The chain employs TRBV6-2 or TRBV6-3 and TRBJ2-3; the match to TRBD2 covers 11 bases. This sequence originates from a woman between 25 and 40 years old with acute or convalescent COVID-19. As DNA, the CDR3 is TGTGCCAGCAGTTACTCTAGCGGGAGGGCCAGAGATACGCAGTATTTT. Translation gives CASSYSSGRARDTQYF.